This is a list of T cell receptor beta chains from one sample in a study of T cells in Graves' hyperthyroidism and ophthalmopathy. TCRdb re-called the multiplex PCR reads through MiXCR, storing one row per CDR3 protein. The profile shows about 420,000 distinct CDR3 sequences, roughly 14% of them singletons. The sequenced sample was blood. Receptor source: a woman aged 18-30 years with Graves' hyperthyroidism. Both conserved end residues are part of each CDR3.

CDR3	J	V
CSARGESYEQYF	TRBJ2-7	TRBV20-1
CASRQSGQALPQPQHF	TRBJ1-5	TRBV27
CASSGVGGRGYTF	TRBJ1-2	TRBV12-3/TRBV12-4
CASSGSLGQLTEAFF	TRBJ1-1	TRBV5-6
CASSALAGGSGANVLTF	TRBJ2-6	TRBV2
CASSSQREIGETQYF	TRBJ2-5	TRBV27
CASSLATTGNLYEQYF	TRBJ2-7	TRBV7-7
CASSYGVRETQYF	TRBJ2-5	TRBV6-5
CASSLGREHTGELFF	TRBJ2-2	TRBV5-1
CASRSLAGHTDTQYF	TRBJ2-3	TRBV6-1
CAISTGTSRLDTQYF	TRBJ2-3	TRBV10-3
CASTSSTVGNNEQFF	TRBJ2-1	TRBV27
CSAYGTSGGGLYNEQFF	TRBJ2-1	TRBV20-1
CATSRGDRSSSYNEQFF	TRBJ2-1	TRBV15
CASNPYPYNEQFF	TRBJ2-1	TRBV6-2/TRBV6-3
CASSLVNKGGSYEQYF	TRBJ2-7	TRBV28
CASSLGTVWEQYF	TRBJ2-7	TRBV11-2
CATHYRTAGARNNEQFF	TRBJ2-1	TRBV12-3/TRBV12-4
CAISLTNQETQYF	TRBJ2-5	TRBV10-3
CASSPTTSGGREQYF	TRBJ2-7	TRBV3-1
CASSLVASEKLFF	TRBJ1-4	TRBV7-9
CAISGLGGTTGELFF	TRBJ2-2	TRBV10-3
CASSRGPFEKLFF	TRBJ1-4	TRBV12-3/TRBV12-4
CASSLRLGPQPQHF	TRBJ1-5	TRBV28
CAISEPGQLYGYTF	TRBJ1-2	TRBV10-3
CSARDWVFGEKLFF	TRBJ1-4	TRBV20-1
CAICNRVIDEQFF	TRBJ2-1	TRBV10-3
CASSSLAGGNTGELFF	TRBJ2-2	TRBV28
CASSQDRNSYYEQYF	TRBJ2-7	TRBV3-1
CASSQPASGRRSYEQYF	TRBJ2-7	TRBV4-1
CASQVGATNEKLFF	TRBJ1-4	TRBV6-1
CASREKDRDTYEQYF	TRBJ2-7	TRBV6-2/TRBV6-3
CASRANPGTRAPETQYF	TRBJ2-5	TRBV12-3/TRBV12-4
CASSNTGERGYTF	TRBJ1-2	TRBV19
CASSPRGQGEAFF	TRBJ1-1	TRBV6-1
CASSELAGAVTDTQYF	TRBJ2-3	TRBV2
CASSLGGAGSPRTIQYF	TRBJ2-4	TRBV4-1
CASSIRAVGYEQYF	TRBJ2-7	TRBV19
CSAKGIHYGYTF	TRBJ1-2	TRBV20-1
CASSQGQSYNSPLHF	TRBJ1-6	TRBV2
CASSQGQARQLFF	TRBJ1-4	TRBV3-1
CASRAAGPNHEQYF	TRBJ2-7	TRBV14
CASSDETAAWDEQYF	TRBJ2-7	TRBV6-1
CASSIEGGGTDTQYF	TRBJ2-3	TRBV19
CASSLLAGEQYF	TRBJ2-7	TRBV12-3/TRBV12-4
CSVEPREGTDTQYF	TRBJ2-3	TRBV29-1
CAWGASAGKNWGNQPQHF	TRBJ1-5	TRBV30
CASSPDSKETQYF	TRBJ2-5	TRBV7-9
CASSPSRGQPQHF	TRBJ1-5	TRBV27
CATSAEMGTEAFF	TRBJ1-1	TRBV24-1
CASSYSISGEPYEQYF	TRBJ2-7	TRBV6-5
CASSLARLAGGDTQYF	TRBJ2-3	TRBV12-3/TRBV12-4
CASSLVLAVMDEQFF	TRBJ2-1	TRBV12-3/TRBV12-4
CASSFGLAGVPGGAYNEQFF	TRBJ2-1	TRBV11-1
CASSFGLTGELFF	TRBJ2-2	TRBV9